A single sample is the source of the 13 T cell receptor beta chains below, sequenced in a study of blood T cells in healthy people across ages. Sample-barcoded 5' priming and a J-beta primer mix drove a second PCR of roughly 7 to 11 cycles. TCRdb reanalysed the 5' RACE reads using MiXCR and keeps one entry per CDR3 protein. The sample consists of about 670,000 distinct CDR3 sequences, approximately 52% of them appearing once. Sequenced input: blood. The receptors here all came from a woman aged 80 or older in good health.

The CDR3 nucleotides read TGTGCCACCAGTGCTCCCGGGACAGGGGGCCGTGAGACCCAGTACTTC. Its translation: CATSAPGTGGRETQYF. The chain uses TRBV24-1 and TRBJ2-7; 12 bases match TRBD1. The J call may be in error: the DNA end matches TRBJ2-5 better. Germline V gene lookup returns CDR1 KGHDR and CDR2 SFDVKD. This CDR3 has 16 amino acids.

The chain couples TRBV15 to TRBJ2-7; weak D call: TRBD1 (6 bases). Looked up from germline, CDR1 is LNHNV and CDR2 is YYDKDF (reference sequence). V dropped 5 bases and J dropped 0 bases, with 26 bases sitting between them. The CDR3 extends over 19 amino acids. The CDR3 protein is CATSGWVYRAQDSSYEQYF. CDR3 sequence (DNA): TGTGCCACCAGCGGGTGGGTGTACAGGGCCCAAGATTCCTCCTACGAGCAGTACTTC.

This clonotype has just a few counts. The rearrangement links TRBV28 to TRBJ2-3; maybe TRBD2 (5 bases). There are 14 residues in the CDR3. V was shortened by 8 bases and J by 2 bases, with 14 bases between the two germline ends. CDR1 is MDHEN, CDR2 SYDVKM, per germline. The CDR3 bases are TGTGCCAGCCAGACTAACCGACCCACAGATACGCAGTATTTT. Its translation: CASQTNRPTDTQYF. The entire variable domain, with the rest obtained from reference TRBV28 and TRBJ2-3, is as follows: DVKVTQSSRYLVKRTGEKVFLECVQDMDHENMFWYRQDPGLGLRLIYFSYDVKMKEKGDIPEGYSVSREKKERFSLILESASTNQTSMYLCASQTNRPTDTQYFGPGTRLTVL.

The rearrangement uses TRBV29-1 and TRBJ2-2; D uncertain. CDR1 SQVTM and CDR2 ANQGSEA come from the germline V gene. V was pared by 6 bases and J by 3 bases, with 8 bases between. This CDR3 region has 12 residues. The CDR3 is CSVSRYTGELFF. CDR3 sequence (DNA): TGCAGCGTCTCCAGATACACCGGGGAGCTGTTTTTT.

About this clonotype itself: Given the absence of the conserved phenylalanine or tryptophan at the CDR3 end, a read error is likely. This chain joins TRBV6-1 and TRBJ1-2; possibly TRBD1 for D (6 bases). From germline, CDR1 is MNHNS and CDR2 SASEGT. The CDR3 contains 14 residues. V lost 5 bases to trimming and J lost 0 bases, with 10 bases between them. The CDR3 DNA sequence: TGTGCCAGCAGTACAGGGACTGCTAACTATGGCTACACCTCC. This codes for CASSTGTANYGYTS.

This clonotype has only a few counts. This could be a read error, since a much larger clone is one nucleotide away. V is TRBV20-1 and J is TRBJ2-5; maybe TRBD2 (5 bases). V lost 0 bases and J lost 2, with 13 bases in between. From germline, CDR1 is DFQATT and CDR2 SNEGSKA (reference sequence). This CDR3 has 15 amino acids. The CDR3 is CSARDRRAAQETQYF. The CDR3 DNA is TGCAGTGCTAGAGACCGACGAGCGGCACAAGAGACCCAGTACTTC.

As for this clonotype: A much larger clone is a single base away; this may be a read error. The chain is built from TRBV20-1 and TRBJ1-2; D might be TRBD1 (5 bases). V was trimmed by 3 bases and J by 2 bases, leaving 13 bases between them. Per germline, CDR1 DFQATT and CDR2 SNEGSKA (reference sequence). CDR3 length: 14 residues. CDR3 in DNA: TGCAGTGCTAGCCCCGGGGCAGAGAACTATGGCTACACCTTC. Translating gives CSASPGAENYGYTF.

The chain carries TRBV30 and TRBJ2-1; 10 bases map to TRBD1. This CDR3 is 14 amino acids long. Looked up from germline, CDR1 is GTSNPN and CDR2 is SVGIG (reference sequence). V shed 5 bases, J shed 7 bases, and the junction held 8 bases outside the gene matches. For the CDR3, the DNA is TGTGCCTGGGAGGACAGGGGGGCCAGAAATGAGCAGTTCTTC. It codes for CAWEDRGARNEQFF.

This chain links TRBV6-5 with TRBJ1-2, with 9 nucleotides matching TRBD1. Losses at the gene ends were 0 bases for V and 5 bases for J; bases not matched to a gene: 7. Germline V gene sequence: CDR1 MNHEY, CDR2 SVGAGI. The CDR3 covers 16 residues. CDR3 bases: TGTGCCAGCAGTTACTCTGGGACAGGGCTCAATTATGGCTACACCTTC. This sequence encodes CASSYSGTGLNYGYTF.

V and J are TRBV6-6 and TRBJ2-2, with 10 bases identical to TRBD1. Germline V gives CDR1 MNHNY, CDR2 SVGAGI (reference sequence). V lost 4 bases, J lost 6 bases, and 5 bases stayed unmatched. This CDR3 spans 15 amino acids. In nucleotides, the CDR3 is TGTGCCAGCAGTTCGGGGACAGGGGTGTCCGGGGAGCTGTTTTTT. Encoded protein: CASSSGTGVSGELFF.

The table lists this clonotype with many counts. The V call is TRBV10-3, the J call TRBJ2-3, with D perhaps being TRBD1 or TRBD2 (5 bases each). V was trimmed by 4 bases and J by 2 bases, leaving 7 bases between them. CDR3 length equals 13 residues. The germline V gene encodes CDR1 ENHRY and CDR2 SYGVKD. CDR3: CAISVGTTDTQYF. The CDR3 DNA reads TGTGCCATCAGTGTGGGGACCACAGATACGCAGTATTTT.

In its sample, this clonotype was seen once. This chain connects TRBV7-9 to TRBJ2-4; possible D gene TRBD1, 5 bases. The DNA end is a closer match to TRBJ2-5, so the J assignment may be wrong. The CDR3 is made up of 15 amino acids. Germline CDR1 is SEHNR and CDR2 is FQNEAQ (reference sequence). The CDR3 coding sequence is TGTGCCAGCAGCTTAGAGCCCTGGGGCCGGGAGACCCAGTACTTC. Translated: CASSLEPWGRETQYF.

This rearrangement joins TRBV28 to TRBJ1-5, with 9 bases lining up with TRBD1. The CDR3 is 17 amino acids. After removal of 0 bases from V and 1 base from J, the junction contained 4 bases not matched to a gene. The germline V gene encodes CDR1 MDHEN and CDR2 SYDVKM. The DNA for the CDR3 is TGTGCCAGCAGTTTATGGGGACAGGGTCGAAGCAATCAGCCCCAGCATTTT. Amino acids: CASSLWGQGRSNQPQHF.